A selection of T cell receptor beta chains follows, all from one sample in a study of cytomegalovirus exposure and HLA in healthy donors. Using immunoSEQ multiplex PCR, the repertoire was profiled, and TCRdb retains in-frame clones only, with some absent. The table lists more than 95,000 clones, about 90% of them singletons. The sample was PBMCs. The receptors derive from a woman aged 18-30 years in good health and CMV-seronegative. The CDR3 runs from the conserved cysteine through the conserved F or W. The order of the fields is CDR3 protein, CDR3 DNA, clone size, V gene, J gene, D gene. The D gene is left open where the match is weak. Only part of the rows carry a size: once, few, many, or a class if the clone is expanded.

CDR3 protein: CASSLGLDRGDGYTF; CDR3 DNA: TGCGCCAGCAGCTTGGGCCTTGACAGGGGGGATGGCTACACCTTC; clone size: -; V gene: TRBV5-1; J gene: TRBJ1-2; D gene: TRBD1
CDR3 protein: CAWSSQGTEAFF; CDR3 DNA: TGTGCCTGGAGTTCACAGGGAACTGAAGCTTTCTTT; clone size: few; V gene: TRBV30; J gene: TRBJ1-1; D gene: -
CDR3 protein: CASSQDVRGQGMKSF; CDR3 DNA: TGTGCCAGCAGCCAAGATGTGAGGGGACAGGGGATGAAGTCCTTC; clone size: once; V gene: TRBV4-2; J gene: TRBJ2-7; D gene: TRBD1
CDR3 protein: CASGLVRDRSFPQHF; CDR3 DNA: TGTGCTAGTGGTTTGGTACGGGACAGGTCATTCCCCCAGCATTTT; clone size: few; V gene: TRBV12-5; J gene: TRBJ1-5; D gene: TRBD1
CDR3 protein: CASSLVLAGATEAFF; CDR3 DNA: TGTGCCAGCAGCTTAGTCCTGGCAGGGGCAACTGAAGCTTTCTTT; clone size: -; V gene: TRBV11-1; J gene: TRBJ1-1; D gene: -
CDR3 protein: CASSPRFVSYSYNEQFF; CDR3 DNA: TGTGCCAGCAGCCCCCGCTTCGTGTCCTACTCCTACAATGAGCAGTTCTTC; clone size: -; V gene: TRBV27; J gene: TRBJ2-1; D gene: -
CDR3 protein: CASSLGGARAKNIQYF; CDR3 DNA: TGTGCCAGCAGCTTAGGAGGCGCCCGTGCCAAAAACATTCAGTACTTC; clone size: -; V gene: TRBV11-2; J gene: TRBJ2-4; D gene: -
CDR3 protein: CASSRTASGANVLTF; CDR3 DNA: TGTGCCAGCAGCCGGACAGCCTCTGGGGCCAACGTCCTGACTTTC; clone size: -; V gene: TRBV14; J gene: TRBJ2-6; D gene: -
CDR3 protein: CASSISAGVAYNEQFF; CDR3 DNA: TGTGCCAGTAGTATTTCGGCGGGGGTAGCCTACAATGAGCAGTTCTTC; clone size: -; V gene: TRBV19; J gene: TRBJ2-1; D gene: TRBD2
CDR3 protein: CATRSDSGTGELFF; CDR3 DNA: TGCGCCACCAGGTCTGATTCCGGCACCGGGGAGCTGTTTTTT; clone size: -; V gene: TRBV10-1; J gene: TRBJ2-2; D gene: -
CDR3 protein: CASSEGRLSNEQFF; CDR3 DNA: TGTGCCAGCAGTGAAGGGAGATTGTCCAATGAGCAGTTCTTC; clone size: -; V gene: TRBV2; J gene: TRBJ2-1; D gene: -
CDR3 protein: CASSRDGGAETQYF; CDR3 DNA: TGTGCCAGCAGTCGCGACGGGGGGGCGGAGACCCAGTACTTC; clone size: -; V gene: TRBV28; J gene: TRBJ2-5; D gene: TRBD2
CDR3 protein: CASSEGTGGLPQHF; CDR3 DNA: TGTGCCAGCAGTGAAGGGACAGGGGGCTTGCCCCAGCATTTT; clone size: once; V gene: TRBV6-1; J gene: TRBJ1-5; D gene: TRBD1
CDR3 protein: CASSLEGRTGELFF; CDR3 DNA: TGTGCCAGCAGCTTAGAGGGGAGGACCGGGGAGCTGTTTTTT; clone size: -; V gene: TRBV11-1; J gene: TRBJ2-2; D gene: -
CDR3 protein: CASSDQGSNIQYF; CDR3 DNA: TGCGCCAGCAGCGACCAGGGGTCGAACATTCAGTACTTC; clone size: -; V gene: TRBV5-1; J gene: TRBJ2-4; D gene: -
CDR3 protein: CASREQNSYEQYF; CDR3 DNA: TGCGCCAGCAGGGAGCAGAATTCCTACGAGCAGTACTTC; clone size: -; V gene: TRBV4-3; J gene: TRBJ2-7; D gene: -